Below are 23 T cell receptor beta chains sequenced from a single sample in a study of technical replicates of blood from four donors. Data came from immunoSEQ multiplex PCR; TCRdb stores just in-frame clones and leaves some out. The sample consists of about 82,000 clones, 96% of them appearing once. The source material was T cells isolated from PBMCs. Source of these receptors: a human donor in good health.

J is TRBJ1-4 and V is TRBV10-3; 8 positions agree with TRBD1. V shed 3 bases, J shed 4 bases, and the junction held 1 base outside the gene matches. This CDR3 has 14 amino acids. The germline V gene has CDR1 ENHRY and CDR2 SYGVKD. CDR3 sequence (DNA): TGTGCCATCAGTGACAGGGGGCTTAATGAAAAACTGTTTTTT. The encoded protein is CAISDRGLNEKLFF.

This clone has a single count. The CDR3 coding sequence is TGTGCCAGCAGCGGAGGGACAGGCTACGAGCAGTACTTC. It is translated as CASSGGTGYEQYF. V gene TRBV27 combines with J gene TRBJ2-7; 8 bases line up with TRBD1. Trimming took 6 bases from V and 3 from J; bases not matched to a gene: 4. The CDR3 runs to 13 residues. The V gene's germline CDR1 is MNHEY and CDR2 SMNVEV (reference sequence).

The rearrangement uses TRBV28 and TRBJ2-1; D is perhaps TRBD2 (7 bases). With 6 bases removed from V and 1 base from J, the gap between germline ends came to 10 bases. The CDR3 length is 14 residues. Germline V gene lookup returns CDR1 MDHEN and CDR2 SYDVKM. Written as DNA, the CDR3 is TGTGCCAGCAGGGGGGGGCAGTCCTACAATGAGCAGTTCTTC. This codes for CASRGGQSYNEQFF.

The chain recombines TRBV27 with TRBJ2-3; D is perhaps TRBD1 (7 bases). Trimming shortened V by 7 bases and J by 6 bases, and 20 bases separated the two germline ends. Germline V lookup: CDR1 MNHEY, CDR2 SMNVEV (reference sequence). The CDR3 runs 15 residues. As DNA, the CDR3 is TGTGCCAGCACGGTTAGGGGGCGGAGGGTGGATACGCAGTATTTT. It yields the protein CASTVRGRRVDTQYF.

The chain recombines TRBV6-5 with TRBJ2-3, with D unresolved. The CDR3 is made up of 13 amino acids. Trimming shortened V by 9 bases and J by 3 bases, and 13 bases separated the two germline ends. CDR1 is MNHEY and CDR2 is SVGAGI in the germline V gene. CDR3 in amino acids: CASLSVGTDTQYF. The CDR3 DNA follows: TGTGCCAGTTTAAGTGTCGGGACAGATACGCAGTATTTT.

The J gene is TRBJ1-1, the V gene TRBV7-9, with D unresolved. Trimming cost V 8 bases and J 1 base, with 11 bases left between them. Germline values: CDR1 SEHNR, CDR2 FQNEAQ (reference sequence). This CDR3 has 13 residues. In nucleotides, the CDR3 is TGTGCCAGCGGTTCAGCGGAGAACACTGAAGCTTTCTTT. Protein: CASGSAENTEAFF. The full variable domain, in which reference TRBV7-9 and TRBJ1-1 provide the parts outside the CDR3, is DTGVSQNPRHKITKRGQNVTFRCDPISEHNRLYWYRQTLGQGPEFLTYFQNEAQLEKSRLLSDRFSAERPKGSFSTLEIQRTEQGDSAMYLCASGSAENTEAFFGQGTRLTVV.

The chain employs TRBV2 and TRBJ1-1, with D possibly matching TRBD1 (5 bases). V shed 6 bases and J shed 1 base, with 12 bases lying between them. CDR1 is SNHLY, CDR2 FYNNEI, per germline. The CDR3 runs 14 residues. CDR3 nucleotides: TGTGCCAGCAGAAACGACAGAGCGAACACTGAAGCTTTCTTT. Translation: CASRNDRANTEAFF.

V is TRBV6-5 and J is TRBJ1-5, with D unclear. In germline, CDR1 is MNHEY, CDR2 SVGAGI. There are 15 residues in the CDR3. Deletions cut 5 bases from V and 0 bases from J, with 11 bases between. CDR3 nucleotides: TGTGCCAGCAGTAGCTCGAGTTATAGCAATCAGCCCCAGCATTTT. Translating it yields CASSSSSYSNQPQHF.

The chain recombines TRBV14 with TRBJ2-1, with 7 bases lining up with TRBD2. Looked up from germline, CDR1 is SGHDN and CDR2 is FVKESK. CDR3 length: 16 residues. The junction had 5 bases not matched to a gene; V was cut back by 3 bases and J by 0 bases. The CDR3 reads CASSHISGASYNEQFF. Here the CDR3 DNA reads TGTGCCAGCAGCCATATAAGCGGGGCCTCCTACAATGAGCAGTTCTTC.

V usage is TRBV11-2 and J usage is TRBJ2-4, with D perhaps TRBD2 (6 bases). This CDR3 is built from 13 residues. Germline loops: CDR1 SGHAT, CDR2 FQNNGV. Trimming shortened V by 3 bases and J by 13 bases, and 16 bases separated the two germline ends. As DNA, the CDR3 is TGTGCCAGCAGCTTTTTGGTAGCGGAGAGCCAGTACTTC. Translated: CASSFLVAESQYF. The variable domain in full, with the rest retrieved from reference TRBV11-2 and TRBJ2-4, is EAGVAQSPRYKIIEKRQSVAFWCNPISGHATLYWYQQILGQGPKLLIQFQNNGVVDDSQLPKDRFSAERLKGVDSTLKIQPAKLEDSAVYLCASSFLVAESQYFGAGTRLSVL.

Only one count was recorded for this clone. This sequence joins TRBV4-1 and TRBJ1-2; 7 bases are shared with TRBD1. The V segment lost 0 bases and the J segment 0 bases; nucleotides outside the gene matches: 1. CDR3 length: 15 amino acids. From germline, CDR1 is MGHRA and CDR2 YSYEKL. Written as DNA, the CDR3 is TGCGCCAGCAGCCAAGAGACAGGGACTAACTATGGCTACACCTTC. It yields the protein CASSQETGTNYGYTF.

This rearrangement joins TRBV13 to TRBJ2-7, with 10 bases lining up with TRBD2. Trimming cost V 4 bases and J 2 bases; bases outside gene matches: 2. The CDR3 runs to 14 residues. The germline gives CDR1 PRHDT, CDR2 FYEKMQ (reference sequence). CDR3 in DNA: TGTGCCAGCAGCTCACTAGCGGGACCCTACGAGCAGTACTTC. It yields the protein CASSSLAGPYEQYF.

The CDR3 DNA is TGTGCCAGCAGTTTTGACAGGGTGACTGAAGCTTTCTTT. It specifies CASSFDRVTEAFF. This chain links TRBV28 with TRBJ1-1; 7 positions match TRBD1. The CDR3 is 13 amino acids. Losses at the gene ends were 3 bases for V and 5 bases for J; bases not matched to a gene: 3. CDR1 MDHEN and CDR2 SYDVKM come from the germline V gene.

The J gene is TRBJ2-5, the V gene TRBV5-1; maybe TRBD2 (6 bases). Germline V gene sequence: CDR1 SGHRS, CDR2 YFSETQ. V shed 2 bases and J shed 5 bases, with 13 bases lying between them. The CDR3 has 14 amino acids. CDR3: CASSFGGARETQYF. The DNA for the CDR3 is TGCGCCAGCAGCTTCGGAGGGGCGAGGGAGACCCAGTACTTC.

The rearrangement links TRBV4-1 to TRBJ2-6; the match to TRBD1 covers 7 bases. CDR1 MGHRA and CDR2 YSYEKL come from the germline V gene. CDR3 size: 18 residues. After removal of 1 base from V and 0 bases from J, the junction contained 6 bases not matched to a gene. CDR3 DNA sequence: TGCGCCAGCAGCCAAGGACAGGGCGCCTTCTCTGGGGCCAACGTCCTGACTTTC. Amino acids: CASSQGQGAFSGANVLTF.

The rearrangement uses TRBV5-4 and TRBJ2-2; 8 bases match TRBD1. In germline, CDR1 is SGHNT, CDR2 YYREEE (reference sequence). J gave up 3 bases and V 4 bases, and 11 bases lay outside the gene matches. The CDR3 length is 17 residues. The CDR3 region has the DNA TGTGCCAGCAGCCGGCTCACCGGGACAGGTTACACCGGGGAGCTGTTTTTT. It yields the protein CASSRLTGTGYTGELFF.

The gene calls are TRBV5-1 and TRBJ1-5, with 10 bases that match TRBD1. Germline-derived CDR1 and CDR2 are SGHRS and YFSETQ. V gave up 0 bases and J gave up 7 bases; unmatched junction bases: 4. The CDR3 covers 15 residues. CDR3 DNA sequence: TGCGCCAGCAGCTTGGGACAGGGGGCTGAGCAGCCCCAGCATTTT. This gives the protein CASSLGQGAEQPQHF.

The chain carries TRBV9 and TRBJ2-7; 10 bases are shared with TRBD2. CDR3 length: 15 residues. The germline V gene has CDR1 SGDLS and CDR2 YYNGEE. The J segment lost 1 base and the V segment lost 2 bases, leaving 3 bases of the junction unmatched. CDR3 coding DNA: TGTGCCAGCAGCGTTACTAGCGGGGAATCCTACGAGCAGTACTTC. Protein: CASSVTSGESYEQYF.

This chain links TRBV30 with TRBJ2-7; a weak D match, TRBD2 (5 bases). The germline CDR1 and CDR2 sequences are GTSNPN and SVGIG (reference sequence). The CDR3 runs 13 residues. The germline V and J ends were trimmed by 2 bases and 2 bases, with 10 bases remaining between them. CDR3 protein: CAWSKHGAYEQYF. The CDR3 DNA reads TGTGCCTGGAGTAAGCACGGGGCCTACGAGCAGTACTTC.

The chain joins TRBV20-1 to TRBJ1-2; perhaps TRBD1 as D (6 bases). The germline gives CDR1 DFQATT, CDR2 SNEGSKA (reference sequence). With 6 bases removed from V and 5 bases from J, the gap between germline ends came to 10 bases. The CDR3 sequence is 11 residues long. Here the CDR3 reads CSANTGYGYTF. CDR3 nucleotides: TGCAGTGCGAATACAGGGTATGGCTACACCTTC.

This chain connects TRBV10-3 to TRBJ1-3; D call uncertain. This CDR3 comprises 11 residues. Germline V gene sequence: CDR1 ENHRY, CDR2 SYGVKD. V lost 10 bases and J lost 4, with 8 bases in between. CDR3 region: CASGSGNTIYF. The CDR3 nucleotides are TGTGCCAGCGGGAGCGGAAACACCATATATTTT.

The chain has TRBV6-1 and TRBJ1-1; D not certain. CDR3 length equals 8 residues. Trimming pared 5 bases from V and 11 bases from J, leaving 3 bases between. Germline-derived CDR1 and CDR2 are MNHNS and SASEGT. The CDR3 DNA reads TGTGCCAGCAGTCAGGCTTTCTTT. The encoded protein is CASSQAFF.

This chain connects TRBV6-5 to TRBJ1-1, with 9 bases fitting TRBD1. Germline lookup yields CDR1 MNHEY and CDR2 SVGAGI. The CDR3 extends over 12 amino acids. The V gene end was trimmed by 6 bases and the J gene end by 5 bases; junction bases not matched to a gene: 1. The CDR3: CASRGQGTEAFF. The CDR3 nucleotides are TGTGCCAGCAGGGGACAGGGTACTGAAGCTTTCTTT.